This is a list of T cell receptor beta chains from one sample in a study of blood T cells in healthy people across ages. TCRdb reprocessed the 5' RACE reads via MiXCR and lists one record per CDR3 protein. The sample lists about 1 million distinct CDR3 sequences; more than 40% were seen once. Source material: blood. These TCRs come from a woman in her sixties or seventies in good health. Both conserved end residues are part of each CDR3. The D gene is left open where the match is weak. The size field is filled for only some rows; it gives once, few, many or a size class.

CDR3,DNA,size,V,D,J,length
CSAWGSEKLFF,TGCAGTGCCTGGGGGAGCGAAAAACTGTTTTTT,NA,TRBV20-1,NA,TRBJ1-4,11
CASSPTTSGLYEQYF,TGCGCCAGCAGCCCCACGACTAGCGGGTTGTACGAGCAGTACTTC,NA,TRBV5-1,TRBD2,TRBJ2-7,15
CASSQWASGSRQDEQYF,TGTGCCAGCAGCCAATGGGCTAGCGGGAGTCGTCAGGACGAGCAGTACTTC,once,TRBV3-1,TRBD2,TRBJ2-7,17
CASLDYTYEQYF,TGTGCCAGCCTCGACTATACCTACGAGCAGTACTTC,many,TRBV5-8,NA,TRBJ2-7,12
CATQRQGYYNEQFF,TGTGCCACCCAAAGACAGGGGTACTACAATGAGCAGTTCTTC,NA,TRBV28,TRBD1,TRBJ2-1,14
CASSFLFETQYF,TGTGCCAGCAGCTTCCTGTTTGAGACCCAGTACTTC,NA,TRBV11-1,NA,TRBJ2-5,12
CSAGKGDNEQFF,TGCAGTGCCGGGAAGGGAGACAATGAGCAGTTCTTC,few,TRBV20-1,NA,TRBJ2-1,12
CASSAGTSSGEQFF,TGTGCCAGCAGCGCCGGGACTAGCTCGGGGGAGCAGTTCTTC,NA,TRBV2,TRBD2,TRBJ2-1,14
CASSLRDGANVLTF,TGCGCCAGCAGCTTGAGGGATGGGGCCAACGTCCTGACTTTC,once,TRBV5-1,NA,TRBJ2-6,14
CASSRRQGTYNEQFF,TGTGCCAGCAGCCGCAGGCAGGGCACCTACAATGAGCAGTTCTTC,many,TRBV6-2/TRBV6-3,NA,TRBJ2-1,15
CSVHRGTSYNEQFF,TGCAGCGTGCACAGGGGGACTTCCTACAATGAGCAGTTCTTC,few,TRBV29-1,TRBD1,TRBJ2-1,14
CASSPHNQPQHF,TGTGCCAGCAGTCCCCATAATCAGCCCCAGCATTTT,NA,TRBV12-3/TRBV12-4,NA,TRBJ1-5,12
CASSQSGLSSDEQFF,TGTGCCAGCAGCCAAAGCGGGCTATCCTCCGATGAGCAGTTCTTC,NA,TRBV3-1,NA,TRBJ2-1,15
CASSDGQDRHHNEQFF,TGTGCCAGCAGCGACGGACAGGACCGTCACCACAATGAGCAGTTCTTC,NA,TRBV9,TRBD1,TRBJ2-1,16
CASSQGQARAKNIQYF,TGCGCCAGCAGCCAAGGACAGGCCCGGGCCAAAAACATTCAGTACTTC,few,TRBV4-1,NA,TRBJ2-4,16
CATSLGDPYEQYF,TGCGCCACCTCCCTGGGGGACCCCTACGAGCAGTACTTC,NA,TRBV5-1,NA,TRBJ2-7,13
CSVRTSEYNEQYF,TGCAGCGTGAGGACTAGCGAATACAATGAGCAGTACTTC,many,TRBV29-1,TRBD2,TRBJ2-7,13
CASSLVLAGGKHEQFF,TGCGCCAGCAGCTTGGTTCTAGCGGGAGGGAAGCATGAGCAGTTCTTC,many,TRBV5-1,TRBD2,TRBJ2-1,16
CASNRPGTAGANVLTF,TGTGCCAGCAACCGGCCCGGAACGGCTGGGGCCAACGTCCTGACTTTC,few,TRBV28,NA,TRBJ2-6,16
CASSHLSFWGNEQFF,TGCGCCAGCAGCCACCTCTCATTTTGGGGCAATGAGCAGTTCTTC,NA,TRBV4-1,NA,TRBJ2-1,15
CASRRGGRNEQFF,TGTGCCAGCAGGAGGGGGGGACGCAATGAGCAGTTCTTC,few,TRBV6-1,NA,TRBJ2-1,13
CASSLAAGRNNEQFF,TGTGCCAGCAGCTTAGCGGCAGGGAGGAACAATGAGCAGTTCTTC,few,TRBV11-3,NA,TRBJ2-1,15